Below, 5 T cell receptor beta chains from the same sample are listed, as sequenced in a study of blood T cell repertoires in COVID-19. Only in-frame clones appear in the TCRdb table, and some are missing; sequencing was by immunoSEQ multiplex PCR. The table lists 250,000 to 350,000 clones, around 91% of them singletons. Source material: peripheral blood. All receptors derive from a woman aged 55-69 years with acute or convalescent COVID-19.

The J gene is TRBJ2-2, the V gene TRBV7-6; 9 positions agree with TRBD1. This CDR3 comprises 16 residues. The germline V gene encodes CDR1 SGHVS and CDR2 FNYEAQ. V lost 5 bases to trimming and J lost 1 base; unmatched junction nucleotides: 5. The CDR3 DNA sequence: TGTGCCAGCAGCAACGACAGGGGGGGGAACACCGGGGAGCTGTTTTTT. This translates into CASSNDRGGNTGELFF.

This chain links TRBV27 with TRBJ1-5; 7 bases align to TRBD1. The V segment lost 6 bases and the J segment 2 bases; nucleotides outside the gene matches: 7. CDR1 and CDR2 (germline): MNHEY, SMNVEV (reference sequence). This CDR3 contains 15 residues. The CDR3 loop is CASRSEGQGNQPQHF. CDR3 DNA: TGTGCCAGCAGAAGCGAAGGACAGGGCAATCAGCCCCAGCATTTT.

V usage is TRBV5-5 and J usage is TRBJ1-6; no clear D. Trimming removed 1 base at V and 8 bases at J, with 16 bases between. In germline, CDR1 is SGHKS, CDR2 YYEKEE (reference sequence). CDR3 length equals 16 residues. In DNA, the CDR3 is TGTGCCAGCAGCTTGTTTTTGGAGGCAGGTTATTCACCCCTCCACTTT. Encoded protein: CASSLFLEAGYSPLHF.

The chain is built from TRBV21-1 and TRBJ2-1; the table's D call of TRBD1 was not tested on the DNA. TRBV21-1 is a pseudogene. The CDR3 spans 15 residues. The CDR3 protein is CASSHRDRGQNEQFF. The CDR3 region has the DNA TGTGCCAGCAGCCATCGGGACAGGGGGCAGAATGAGCAGTTCTTC.

The rearrangement links TRBV6-5 to TRBJ1-2; tentatively, D is TRBD1 (5 bases). Germline V gene sequence: CDR1 MNHEY, CDR2 SVGAGI. V was trimmed by 5 bases and J by 1 base, leaving 14 bases between them. This CDR3 is 15 amino acids long. The CDR3 reads CASSPSGGGNYGYTF. In DNA, the CDR3 is TGTGCCAGCAGTCCCTCGGGGGGAGGTAACTATGGCTACACCTTC.